This T cell receptor beta chain was obtained from a study of T cell responses to AZD1222 COVID-19 vaccine. About the research overall: Analysis merged second doses at about 4 or about 12 weeks.

Here immunoSEQ multiplex PCR was the method, and the copy in TCRdb shows in-frame clones only, minus some. The sample contains about 150,000 clones, roughly 91% of which appear only once. In the case of this clone: Its antigen is unidentified.

General study findings and limits: Samples come after the peak T cell response, not at day 14.

The TCR comes from an adult in good health. The material was peripheral blood, obtained on day 0 of AZD1222 vaccination.

The CDR3 is CASSLNFGGLKETQYF. CDR3 DNA: TGTGCCAGCAGTCTTAACTTCGGGGGTCTAAAAGAGACCCAGTACTTC. The chain employs TRBV27 and TRBJ2-5; maybe TRBD2 (6 bases). The V and J ends lost 5 bases and 3 bases respectively, with 19 bases between them. In germline, CDR1 is MNHEY, CDR2 SMNVEV (reference sequence). There are 16 residues in the CDR3.